The following is a T cell receptor (beta chain) sequence with its context. This clone was counted a few times. Its specific antigen is unknown. Nothing much larger sits one base from this clone, and base qualities are not available. Preparation of the library involved the immunoSEQ multiplex PCR assay. The multiplex PCR relied on a mix of 60 forward primers for TCR Vbeta segments and 13 reverse primers for TCR Jbeta segments. Amplification of the CDR3 region of rearranged TCR beta genes was performed with a multiplex PCR assay on genomic DNA. The amplified TCR beta libraries were sequenced on the Illumina HiSeq System as 87-base-pair reads. As for the authors' bioinformatics: In a later analysis, tens of millions of unique TCR beta chains were counted across the approximately 670 repertoires, and roughly 10 million of these chains were shared by at least two donors. To remove PCR and sequencing errors, raw reads were error-corrected and collapsed into unique sequences using a nearest-neighbor algorithm that merged closely related sequences. V, D and J gene segments were assigned by aligning CDR3 sequences to IMGT reference sequences. For a sequence to be retained, a match of at least six nucleotides was required to both a V gene segment and a J gene segment. A rearrangement counted as productive if the CDR3 had no stop codons and remained in frame with V and J, and every other rearrangement counted as non-productive. Following IMGT convention, CDR3 was defined as the stretch from the second conserved V-encoded cysteine up to the conserved J-encoded phenylalanine. The earlier analysis of some 600 of the donors excluded sequences that lacked an unambiguous match to a single V gene segment. In an earlier analysis of approximately 500 of the donors, a V segment was called functional when productive rearrangements were above 56.7%, and segregating when the standard deviation between donors exceeded 5%. A statistical classification framework was built for diagnosing cytomegalovirus status from the catalog of TCR beta chain sequences. In a later analysis, V and J genes were assigned by comparing TCR nucleotide sequences against IMGT/GENE-DB human TR gene sequences. The TCRdist pipeline was used in a later analysis to assign CDR3 sequences and most-parsimonious VDJ recombination scenarios. In a later analysis, each TCR beta chain was defined by its CDR3 amino acid sequence together with its V-gene family, and reads without a unique V-gene family were excluded. To address suspected cross-contamination and a sequencing artifact, a later analysis removed a few hundred highly shared, low-generation-probability nucleotide sequences. In a later analysis, a clonal expansion index was calculated for each public chain from normalized within-repertoire ranks of inferred template counts. Generation probabilities in a later analysis came from a VDJ recombination model fitted to out-of-frame rearrangements, and those results were checked against IGoR. In a later analysis, TCR-TCR, TCR-HLA and TCR-CMV co-occurrence was scored with hypergeometric tests, and a repertoire-size bias correction was applied to TCR pairs. To estimate false discovery rates, a later analysis permuted the HLA or CMV assignments 20 times. In a later analysis, co-occurring TCRs were grouped using DBSCAN, with TCRdist sequence similarity added in when clustering inside HLA-allele-positive subsets. Repertoires with fewer than 30,000 or more than 120,000 public chains were left out of co-occurrence clustering, as were a handful of repertoires with anomalous nucleotide sharing. The source is immuneACCESS, and TCRdb retained only in-frame sequences with V and J called. Part of the clones is not carried over; for the studies checked, unresolved V genes explain less than half of this, and the remainder is unexplained. That table is the source of V, J and clone size, and D and trimming were worked out from the DNA. The sample table shows roughly 140,000 clones, and more than 65% are seen once. The ten top clones hold approximately 1.6% of the sample.

The germline V gene sets CDR1 to SNHLY and CDR2 to FYNNEI. Inclusive of the bounding cysteine and phenylalanine, the CDR3 is 14 residues long. Only the CDR3 DNA stays, 42 bases, in frame from base 1. Clipping removes 5 bases from V and 3 bases from J, with 6 as the unmatched junction base count. This sample was included in a study of cytomegalovirus exposure and HLA in healthy donors (dated by TCRdb to 2017 to 2019). At the level of the whole study: In an earlier analysis of 550 to 750 of the donors, around 300 Gb of sequence data and approximately 100 million unique TCR beta sequences from about 179 million T cells were reported. An early release covering about 600 HLA-typed donors comprised roughly 300 gigabases of sequencing data and around 86 million unique TCR sequences. Of the roughly 430 genotyped donors, over 65% fell in the genetic ancestry cluster associated with self-reported Caucasian donors. The study was designed to test whether signatures of past pathogen exposure could be identified by cataloging public T cell receptors. The study profiled the T cell repertoires of some 610 subjects by immunosequencing and related them to cytomegalovirus serostatus. Besides the first cohort of 550 to 750 subjects, a separate validation cohort made up of around 120 different subjects was used. To predict cytomegalovirus infection status, the study brought together high-throughput TCR immunosequencing, statistical association of individual TCRs with disease status, and machine learning. To study patterns of TCR occurrence, a later analysis re-analyzed previously published TCR beta repertoires from 666 donors and added high-resolution HLA genotyping. Rather than drawing on any new phenotypic data, the later analysis identified candidate immune exposures from TCR beta sequences and the way those sequences occurred across donors. To decide whether each TCR beta V gene segment behaved as functional or pseudogenic, an earlier analysis of several hundred of the donors relied on high-throughput TCR beta sequencing. Alongside the repertoire data, information on donor age, sex, ethnicity and CMV serostatus was compiled. Genome-wide SNP genotypes for about 60% of the roughly 700 donors were used in a later genetic analysis, which treated that subset as a discovery cohort. All discovery cohort repertoires had been generated using a single sequencing platform. Class I and class II HLA loci were covered by the typing at four-digit resolution. The number of donors typed differed by locus, with 629-630 for A, B, C, DRB1 and DQB1, more than 500 for DQA1, about 610 for DPA1, and about 450 for DPB1. Because of strong linkage in the cohort, four to six DR-DQ haplotypes were treated as single units for association and clustering. Across about 370 genotyped donors of the cohort, an average of approximately 240,000 unique TCR beta nucleotide sequences per donor were sequenced, and roughly 17% of those sequences were non-productive.

In total, just over 650 healthy bone marrow donors made up the cohort. At the time of sampling, every cohort member was nominally healthy, though immune exposures that went unrecorded were likely present. The donor was CMV seronegative and was included in the group of a few hundred seronegative cohort members. A peripheral blood sample was provided by each donor, and peripheral blood mononuclear cells were used for TCR beta sequencing. The Qiagen DNeasy Blood Extraction Kit was used to extract genomic DNA from the blood cell samples. Here is what the overall study found, with its caveats: An association between a missense DCLRE1C variant and V-gene and J-gene trimming of TCR beta chains was found in a later genetic analysis and replicated in an independent cohort. Across donors, most TCR sequences were observed very rarely, whereas some public TCRs were present in many individuals. In this cohort, only TCR beta chains were sequenced, and detectable features were limited by the absence of alpha or paired-chain data. In a later analysis, the rate of TCR association differed among HLA loci, with DRB1 alleles having the most associated TCRs and HLA-C alleles having the fewest. At a false discovery rate of 0.05, a later analysis linked about 16,000 TCR beta sequences to specific HLA alleles. In both the original and validation cohorts, the classifier was reported to diagnose cytomegalovirus status with high specificity and sensitivity. A later analysis found that most CMV-associated TCR beta chains appeared HLA-restricted, with HLA associations seemingly driven largely by CMV exposure. In a later genetic analysis, fewer N-insertions in productive TCRs were reported among donors in an Asian-associated ancestry cluster than the 666-donor mean. Strong co-occurrence of HLA alleles, especially DR and DQ, made assigning TCR associations to individual alleles difficult. An earlier analysis of approximately 500 of the donors showed that most TCR beta V segments appeared in productive rearrangements either about 87% or about 30% of the time, which broadly matched IMGT annotations. CMV serostatus was the only immune exposure information available for the cohort. Linkage disequilibrium might explain the correlated functional status among segregating V segments, but an unknown experimental factor could not be ruled out. A later analysis reported that several top co-occurrence clusters appeared linked to parvovirus B19, influenza, CMV and Epstein-Barr virus. Because the 87-base-pair reads could not distinguish some IMGT-functional V segments, including TRBV6-2 and TRBV6-3, those segments were excluded. In a later analysis, HLA-associated TCR beta chains were found to be more clonally expanded and to have lower generation probabilities than equally common non-associated chains. A further reported finding was that TCR beta sequences accurately predicted the HLA-A and HLA-B alleles for most subjects in the first cohort. Because counts were too low, under 20 rarely observed V segments, including chromosome 9 orphons, were left out of the earlier analysis of some 640 of the donors. In vitro tests confirmed that a few of the cytomegalovirus-associated TCR beta chains recognize cytomegalovirus antigens. Roughly uniform sequencing depth across donors was assumed in presence/absence analyses, although this assumption may not hold. According to the authors, the approach could potentially be generalized to other disease states and immunological phenotypes. A total of fewer than 200 TCR beta chains were listed by the study as associated with cytomegalovirus. The sequencing pipeline was judged likely to have produced a cluster of highly shared sequence variants as a technical artifact. HLA typing was unavailable for some donors at each locus, so association tests used only the typed subset.

Sequenced material: PBMCs. This receptor was identified in a woman in her twenties or thirties in good health and CMV-seronegative. Recombination joined TRBV2 with TRBJ2-7, and TRBD1 aligns with 8 junction nucleotides. In nucleotide form, the sequence is TGTGCCAGCAGTCAGACAGGGGCCAACTACGAGCAGTACTTC. The translation is CASSQTGANYEQYF.